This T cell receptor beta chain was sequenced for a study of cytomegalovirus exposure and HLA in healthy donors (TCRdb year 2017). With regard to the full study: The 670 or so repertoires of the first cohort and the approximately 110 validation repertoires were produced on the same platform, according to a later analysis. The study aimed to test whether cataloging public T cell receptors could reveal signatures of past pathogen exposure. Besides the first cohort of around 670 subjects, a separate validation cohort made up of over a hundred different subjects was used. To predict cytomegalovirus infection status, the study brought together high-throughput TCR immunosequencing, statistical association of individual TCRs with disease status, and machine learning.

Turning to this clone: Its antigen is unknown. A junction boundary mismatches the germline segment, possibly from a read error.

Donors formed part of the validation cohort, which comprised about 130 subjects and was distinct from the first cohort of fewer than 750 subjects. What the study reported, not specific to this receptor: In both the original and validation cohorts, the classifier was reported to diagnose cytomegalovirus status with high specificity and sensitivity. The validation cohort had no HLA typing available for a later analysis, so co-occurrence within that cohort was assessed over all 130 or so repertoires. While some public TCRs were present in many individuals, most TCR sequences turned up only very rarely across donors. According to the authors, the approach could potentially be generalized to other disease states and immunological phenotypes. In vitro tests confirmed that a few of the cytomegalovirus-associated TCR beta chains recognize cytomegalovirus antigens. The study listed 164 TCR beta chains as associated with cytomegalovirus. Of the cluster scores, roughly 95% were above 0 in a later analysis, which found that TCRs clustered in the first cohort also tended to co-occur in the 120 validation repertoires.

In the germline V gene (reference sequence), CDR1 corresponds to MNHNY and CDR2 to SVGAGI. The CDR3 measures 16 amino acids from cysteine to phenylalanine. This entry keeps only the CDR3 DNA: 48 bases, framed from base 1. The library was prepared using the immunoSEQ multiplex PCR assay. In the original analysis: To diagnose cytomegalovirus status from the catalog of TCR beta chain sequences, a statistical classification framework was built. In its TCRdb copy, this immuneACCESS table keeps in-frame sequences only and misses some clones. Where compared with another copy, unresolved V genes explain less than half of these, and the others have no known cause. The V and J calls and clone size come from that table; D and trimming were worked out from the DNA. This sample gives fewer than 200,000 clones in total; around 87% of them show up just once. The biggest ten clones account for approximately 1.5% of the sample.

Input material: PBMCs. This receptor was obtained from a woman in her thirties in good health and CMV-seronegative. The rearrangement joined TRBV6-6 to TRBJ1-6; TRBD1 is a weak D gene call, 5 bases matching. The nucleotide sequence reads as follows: TGTGCCAGCAGTGCCAGGGCCAGATCCTTTAATTCACCCCTCCACTTT. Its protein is CASSARARSFNSPLHF.